The TCR beta chain under discussion was sequenced for a study of cytomegalovirus exposure and HLA in healthy donors. Findings and limits, study-wide: Accounts indicate the classifier identified cytomegalovirus status with strong specificity and sensitivity. Most TCR sequences were uncommon, yet certain public TCRs appeared in many donors.

Primers: 60 Vbeta forward and 13 Jbeta reverse. TCRdb keeps only in-frame clones here, not all; method: immunoSEQ multiplex PCR. Of approximately 150,000 clones listed, 70% to 85% are singletons. Healthy bone marrow donors made up the donors. A remark on this clone: Its specificity is not known.

Germline V gene data show CDR1 as MNHNS and CDR2 as SASEGT. V was pared by 7 bases and J by 4 bases, with 13 bases between. This CDR3 contains 13 residues. This TCR derives from a man younger than 30 in good health and CMV-seronegative. The V call is TRBV6-1, the J call TRBJ1-1, with D uncertain. Source material: PBMCs. CDR3 region: CASIRGLATEAFF. The CDR3 DNA reads TGTGCCAGCATCCGCGGGCTGGCCACTGAAGCTTTCTTT.